This T cell receptor (beta chain) was documented in a study of metastatic and nonmetastatic thyroid tumors. Whole-study context: From malignant and benign thyroid patients, repertoires in blood and in tumor or nodule tissue were compared.

Treatment of any kind had been given to no patient before thyroid surgery. Authors' methods: What underpinned the distant-metastasis classifier for papillary thyroid cancer was the set of CDR3 differences across clinicopathological groups. TCRdb redid the clone calls on the PCR reads using MiXCR. TCRdb, not the authors, supplied the V and J calls. The table includes about 92,000 clones, 15% detected once. This CDR3 has 14 amino acids. The ends were cut back, 2 bases at V and 5 bases at J, with 12 bases in the middle. The germline gives CDR1 SNHLY, CDR2 FYNNEI. This clone was seen ten or more times. The antigen is unknown. Study-level results: Reportedly, malignant thyroid tumors had significantly higher TCR beta diversity than benign nodules, in blood and tumor.

Sample: blood. The clonotype originates from a female donor with papillary thyroid cancer or a benign thyroid nodule (not recorded which). Some clones in this sample may be carry-over from other donors' samples. J is TRBJ1-1 and V is TRBV2; D perhaps matches TRBD1 (5 bases). The CDR3 coding sequence is TGTGCCAGCAGTGAACAGCGGAGGGGAACTGAAGCTTTCTTT. Residues: CASSEQRRGTEAFF. Combining the CDR3 with reference TRBV2 and TRBJ1-1 gives the whole variable domain EPEVTQTPSHQVTQMGQEVILRCVPISNHLYFYWYRQILGQKVEFLVSFYNNEISEKSEIFDDQFSVERPDGSNFTLKIRSTKLEDSAMYFCASSEQRRGTEAFFGQGTRLTVV.